This is a list of T cell receptor beta chains from one sample in a study of T cell responses to AZD1222 COVID-19 vaccine. Only in-frame clones appear in the TCRdb table, and some are missing; sequencing was by immunoSEQ multiplex PCR. The sample lists some 140,000 clones, approximately 93% occurring once. This specimen was peripheral blood, taken on day 0 of AZD1222 vaccination. The source of these receptors is an adult in good health. Each CDR3 is given with its conserved first and last residue. D genes are given only for firm matches. Size is stated for part of the rows, as once, few or many counts, or as a class when the clone is expanded.

D gene: TRBD1; V gene: TRBV25-1; J gene: TRBJ1-1; clone size: once; CDR3 DNA: TGTGCCAGCAGTGAAACGGGACAGGGAACGGTGAACACTGAAGCTTTCTTT; CDR3 protein: CASSETGQGTVNTEAFF
D gene: NA; V gene: TRBV28; J gene: TRBJ1-5; clone size: NA; CDR3 DNA: TGTGCCAGCAGCTCTCTACGGGGAGGGCCCCAGCATTTT; CDR3 protein: CASSSLRGGPQHF
D gene: NA; V gene: TRBV6-5; J gene: TRBJ1-2; clone size: NA; CDR3 DNA: TGTGCCAGCGTCACCCCCCGAGCGGTTGATGGCTACACCTTC; CDR3 protein: CASVTPRAVDGYTF
D gene: NA; V gene: TRBV5-4; J gene: TRBJ2-1; clone size: NA; CDR3 DNA: TGTGCCAGCAGCTTCGGGGGTAGCTCCTACAATGAGCAGTTCTTC; CDR3 protein: CASSFGGSSYNEQFF
D gene: TRBD1; V gene: TRBV19; J gene: TRBJ1-3; clone size: NA; CDR3 DNA: TGTGCCAGTAGGTCGATTTGGTTTACAGGGGCTGGAAACACCATATATTTT; CDR3 protein: CASRSIWFTGAGNTIYF
D gene: TRBD2; V gene: TRBV4-2; J gene: TRBJ2-7; clone size: NA; CDR3 DNA: TGTGCCAGCAGCCAAGGGGGGGGCTCCTACGAGCAGTACTTC; CDR3 protein: CASSQGGGSYEQYF
D gene: TRBD1; V gene: TRBV11-3; J gene: TRBJ2-3; clone size: NA; CDR3 DNA: TGTGCCAGCAGCTTAGGAGGGACAGGGTCAGATACGCAGTATTTT; CDR3 protein: CASSLGGTGSDTQYF
D gene: NA; V gene: TRBV27; J gene: TRBJ1-6; clone size: NA; CDR3 DNA: TGTGCCAGCAGTTTGCAGACAGCAGGAAATTCACCCCTCCACTTT; CDR3 protein: CASSLQTAGNSPLHF
D gene: NA; V gene: TRBV6-5; J gene: TRBJ1-1; clone size: NA; CDR3 DNA: TGTGCCAGCCTAACCAACACTGAAGCTTTCTTT; CDR3 protein: CASLTNTEAFF
D gene: NA; V gene: TRBV6-5; J gene: TRBJ2-7; clone size: NA; CDR3 DNA: TGTGCCAGCAGTTATGTAGGACAATCCTACGAGCAGTACTTC; CDR3 protein: CASSYVGQSYEQYF
D gene: NA; V gene: TRBV3-1/TRBV3-2; J gene: TRBJ1-2; clone size: NA; CDR3 DNA: TGTGCCAGCAGCCAAGATCTGGGGGGGTTTGATGGCTACACCTTC; CDR3 protein: CASSQDLGGFDGYTF
D gene: TRBD1; V gene: TRBV30; J gene: TRBJ1-4; clone size: NA; CDR3 DNA: TGTGCCTGCGCCGGGACAGGGAATGAAAAACTGTTTTTT; CDR3 protein: CACAGTGNEKLFF
D gene: NA; V gene: TRBV19; J gene: TRBJ1-2; clone size: NA; CDR3 DNA: TGTGCCAGTAGTATAGACCGCCGACGCTATGGCTACACCTTC; CDR3 protein: CASSIDRRRYGYTF
D gene: NA; V gene: TRBV5-1; J gene: TRBJ1-1; clone size: NA; CDR3 DNA: TGCGCCAGCCACCGTCGGCAGCGGGACACTGAAGCTTTCTTT; CDR3 protein: CASHRRQRDTEAFF
D gene: NA; V gene: TRBV4-2; J gene: TRBJ1-1; clone size: NA; CDR3 DNA: TGTGCCAGCAGCCCTGGGACCCGGGGGGACACTGAAGCTTTCTTT; CDR3 protein: CASSPGTRGDTEAFF
D gene: NA; V gene: TRBV19; J gene: TRBJ2-1; clone size: NA; CDR3 DNA: TGTGCCAGTAGTAGTACTAGATCCAATGAGCAGTTCTTC; CDR3 protein: CASSSTRSNEQFF
D gene: NA; V gene: TRBV11-3; J gene: TRBJ1-6; clone size: few; CDR3 DNA: TGTGCCAGCAGCTTAGTCCAGGGGCCAGAAGGAAATTCACCCCTCCACTTT; CDR3 protein: CASSLVQGPEGNSPLHF
D gene: TRBD1; V gene: TRBV27; J gene: TRBJ1-4; clone size: few; CDR3 DNA: TGTGCCAGCAGCCGTAGGACAGGCGGGGAAAAACTGTTTTTT; CDR3 protein: CASSRRTGGEKLFF
D gene: NA; V gene: TRBV5-5; J gene: TRBJ2-5; clone size: NA; CDR3 DNA: TGTGCCAGCAGCTTGCCTAGTTTACAAGAGACCCAGTACTTC; CDR3 protein: CASSLPSLQETQYF
D gene: NA; V gene: TRBV3-1/TRBV3-2; J gene: TRBJ1-2; clone size: NA; CDR3 DNA: TGTGCCAGCAGCCAACATCGGAGATATGGCTACACCTTC; CDR3 protein: CASSQHRRYGYTF
D gene: NA; V gene: TRBV28; J gene: TRBJ2-2; clone size: NA; CDR3 DNA: TGTGCCAGCAGTCGACTAGCCGGGGAGCTGTTTTTT; CDR3 protein: CASSRLAGELFF
D gene: NA; V gene: TRBV19; J gene: TRBJ1-5; clone size: NA; CDR3 DNA: TGTGCCAGTAGTAAAAAACCGGGGCCGATGAGGAGCAATCAGCCCCAGCATTTT; CDR3 protein: CASSKKPGPMRSNQPQHF
D gene: NA; V gene: TRBV6-5; J gene: TRBJ2-5; clone size: NA; CDR3 DNA: TGTGCCACCTCAACAGGTTTCCAAGGAGAGACCCAGTACTTC; CDR3 protein: CATSTGFQGETQYF
D gene: TRBD1; V gene: TRBV4-2; J gene: TRBJ2-7; clone size: NA; CDR3 DNA: TGTGCCAGCAGCCAAGAAGGACAGGGACGCTACGAGCAGTACTTC; CDR3 protein: CASSQEGQGRYEQYF
D gene: NA; V gene: TRBV19; J gene: TRBJ2-3; clone size: NA; CDR3 DNA: TGTGCCAGTAGGGGGCCGGGCCCCACAGGCTATTTT; CDR3 protein: CASRGPGPTGYF